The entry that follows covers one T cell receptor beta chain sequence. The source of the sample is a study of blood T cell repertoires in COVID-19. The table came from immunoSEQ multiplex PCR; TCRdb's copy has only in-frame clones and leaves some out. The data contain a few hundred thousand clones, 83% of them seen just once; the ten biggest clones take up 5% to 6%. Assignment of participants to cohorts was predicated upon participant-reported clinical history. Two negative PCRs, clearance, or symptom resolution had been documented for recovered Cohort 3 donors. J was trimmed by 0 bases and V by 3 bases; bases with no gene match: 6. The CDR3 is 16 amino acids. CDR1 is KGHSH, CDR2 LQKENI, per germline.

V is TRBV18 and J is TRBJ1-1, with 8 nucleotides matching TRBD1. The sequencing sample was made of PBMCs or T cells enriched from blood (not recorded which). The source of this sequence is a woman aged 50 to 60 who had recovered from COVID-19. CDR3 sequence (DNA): TGTGCCAGCTCACCCGACAGGGGAGAGATGAACACTGAAGCTTTCTTT. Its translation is CASSPDRGEMNTEAFF. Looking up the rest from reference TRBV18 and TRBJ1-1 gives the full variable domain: NAGVMQNPRHLVRRRGQEARLRCSPMKGHSHVYWYRQLPEEGLKFMVYLQKENIIDESGMPKERFSAEFPKEGPSILRIQQVVRGDSAAYFCASSPDRGEMNTEAFFGQGTRLTVV.